Below, 21 T cell receptor beta chains from the same sample are listed, as sequenced in a study of T-cell memory formation after mild COVID-19 (dated by TCRdb to about 2021). To prepare the library, 5' RACE was applied. Sequencing instrument: Illumina NovaSeq 6000. TCRdb cleaned the public reads at Q25 with fastp, built clones with MiXCR and kept in-frame beta chains. Rows with a matching CDR3 protein are joined into one entry that keeps the most common DNA and genes. For this sample there are approximately 250,000 distinct CDR3 sequences; approximately 16% appear just once. 20% to 25% of the sample is held by the ten biggest clonotypes. The sample was PBMCs or a T cell subset sorted from them (not recorded which). The receptors stem from a man aged 18 to 35 who had mild COVID-19 (a few samples of this study predate the infection). The sample titles of this study are shuffled in the database, so cell type and time point are left out; the donor was told from shared clones.

This clonotype turned up a few times. J is TRBJ2-3 and V is TRBV5-1, with TRBD2 matching 8 bases. V dropped 6 bases and J dropped 7; count of bases not matched to a gene: 13. The CDR3 contains 15 residues. Germline V CDR1 and CDR2: SGHRS, YFSETQ. The CDR3 sequence is CASKGGGLGQNTQYF. The CDR3 nucleotides read TGCGCCAGCAAGGGAGGGGGACTAGGTCAGAATACGCAGTATTTT.

This clonotype was counted between two and nine times. V is TRBV7-2 and J is TRBJ2-5; perhaps TRBD2 as D (5 bases). V dropped 2 bases and J dropped 7 bases, with 5 bases sitting between them. The CDR3 is 11 amino acids. Per the germline V gene, CDR1 is SGHTA and CDR2 is FQGNSA. CDR3 sequence: CASSLTRTQYF. For the CDR3, the DNA is TGTGCCAGCAGCTTAACTAGGACCCAGTACTTC.

The chain links TRBV11-2 to TRBJ2-7; possibly TRBD1 for D (6 bases). Trimming took 2 bases from V and 5 from J, leaving 16 bases between them. Germline V gives CDR1 SGHAT, CDR2 FQNNGV. This CDR3 contains 15 residues. CDR3 bases: TGTGCCAGCAGCTTACGAAGGGGGAATAGTCACGAGCAGTACTTC. This translates into CASSLRRGNSHEQYF. The variable domain in full, with the rest retrieved from reference TRBV11-2 and TRBJ2-7, is EAGVAQSPRYKIIEKRQSVAFWCNPISGHATLYWYQQILGQGPKLLIQFQNNGVVDDSQLPKDRFSAERLKGVDSTLKIQPAKLEDSAVYLCASSLRRGNSHEQYFGPGTRLTVT.

The rearrangement joins TRBV5-6 to TRBJ2-1; 15 bases are a match to TRBD2. In germline, CDR1 is SGHDT, CDR2 YYEEEE. The CDR3 consists of 16 residues. V was clipped by 3 bases and J by 5 bases; unmatched bases: 3. CDR3 in DNA: TGTGCCAGCAGCTGGGGGACTAGCGGGGGGAACAATGAGCAGTTCTTC. Amino acid sequence: CASSWGTSGGNNEQFF.

As concerns this clonotype: A read error is possible here, since a much larger clone lies one base away. The rearrangement joins TRBV11-2 to TRBJ1-1; D is ambiguous. CDR3 length: 11 residues. Germline V lookup: CDR1 SGHAT, CDR2 FQNNGV. The CDR3 is CAGSLIAEAFF. DNA of the CDR3: TGTGCCGGCAGCTTAATCGCTGAAGCTTTCTTT.

The chain is built from TRBV18 and TRBJ1-6, with D possibly being TRBD1 (5 bases). V lost 3 bases, J lost 9 bases, and 15 bases lay in between. The CDR3 spans 15 residues. Germline values: CDR1 KGHSH, CDR2 LQKENI. The CDR3 spells CASSPDTREISPLHF. CDR3 in DNA: TGTGCCAGCTCACCGGACACCCGGGAAATTTCACCCCTCCACTTT.

This clonotype was seen only a few times. The chain carries TRBV20-1 and TRBJ2-1; D is perhaps TRBD1 (6 bases). The length of the CDR3 is 16 residues. Per the germline V gene, CDR1 is DFQATT and CDR2 is SNEGSKA (reference sequence). V was pared by 0 bases and J by 4 bases, with 16 bases between. DNA for the CDR3: TGCAGTGCTAGAGATCCGACAGGAGCATCGTACAATGAGCAGTTCTTC. As protein: CSARDPTGASYNEQFF.

This clonotype was detected only a few times. This chain links TRBV7-2 with TRBJ2-3; 12 nucleotides agree with TRBD2. Germline CDR1 reads SGHTA; CDR2 reads FQGNSA. V was pared by 7 bases and J by 5 bases, with 7 bases of the junction left unmatched. The CDR3 is made up of 15 amino acids. CDR3 sequence: CASIRTSGKGDTQYF. The CDR3 nucleotides read TGTGCCAGCATCCGGACTAGCGGGAAAGGAGATACGCAGTATTTT.

This clonotype has just a few counts. The chain recombines TRBV5-1 with TRBJ2-1; TRBD2 agrees at 7 bases. With 3 bases clipped from V and 5 bases from J, the junction kept 2 bases outside the gene matches. This CDR3 has 13 amino acids. Germline CDR1 SGHRS, CDR2 YFSETQ. This CDR3 is CASSYGGNNEQFF. CDR3 nucleotides: TGCGCCAGCAGCTACGGGGGGAACAATGAGCAGTTCTTC.

This clonotype has a handful of counts. The chain couples TRBV3-1 to TRBJ1-5; unclear D gene. V lost 0 bases to trimming and J lost 8 bases, with 11 bases between them. The CDR3 has 14 residues. Germline values: CDR1 LGHDT, CDR2 YNNKEL (reference sequence). Here the CDR3 reads CASSQEGNREPQHF. CDR3 bases: TGTGCCAGCAGCCAAGAGGGGAATCGGGAGCCCCAGCATTTT.

The V and J genes are TRBV20-1 and TRBJ2-3; D is unclear. V shed 0 bases and J shed 0 bases, with 13 bases lying between them. Germline V lookup: CDR1 DFQATT, CDR2 SNEGSKA (reference sequence). The CDR3 spans 16 residues. In nucleotides, the CDR3 is TGCAGTGCTAGAGATCCCGGGCAAGTCAGCACAGATACGCAGTATTTT. Translation gives CSARDPGQVSTDTQYF.

The rearrangement links TRBV6-2 or TRBV6-3 to TRBJ2-2, with D uncertain. Trimming shortened V by 6 bases and J by 9 bases, and 8 bases separated the two germline ends. The CDR3 sequence is 11 residues long. Per the germline V gene, CDR1 is MNHEY and CDR2 is SVGEGT. The CDR3 is CASRLSWELFF. The CDR3 region has the DNA TGTGCCAGCAGACTCTCCTGGGAGCTGTTTTTT.

The gene calls are TRBV12-3 or TRBV12-4 and TRBJ1-1, with TRBD1 matching over 7 bases. There are 13 residues in the CDR3. Unmatched junction bases numbered 8, after V lost 10 bases and J lost 3 bases. The DNA of the CDR3 is TGTGCCATCAGGGAGGGGGCCCACACTGAAGCTTTCTTT. It specifies CAIREGAHTEAFF.

V is TRBV18 and J is TRBJ2-1, with 7 bases matching TRBD1. The CDR3 is 16 residues long. Germline V gene data show CDR1 as KGHSH and CDR2 as LQKENI. V lost 3 bases to trimming and J lost 2 bases; unmatched junction nucleotides: 7. CDR3: CASSPTTGVAYNEQFF. The DNA of the CDR3 is TGTGCCAGCTCACCGACCACAGGGGTGGCCTACAATGAGCAGTTCTTC.

This clonotype was observed a few times. The chain has TRBV29-1 and TRBJ2-3; TRBD2 matches 10 bases. The junction had 14 bases not matched to a gene; V was cut back by 8 bases and J by 6 bases. The CDR3 length is 15 residues. CDR1 SQVTM and CDR2 ANQGSEA come from the germline V gene. CDR3 in DNA: TGCAGCTCCTCCGGGCCAGCGGGGGGGCCCGATACGCAGTATTTT. Protein: CSSSGPAGGPDTQYF.

V and J are TRBV6-1 and TRBJ1-3; D uncertain. The CDR3 consists of 14 residues. Trimming pared 4 bases from V and 0 bases from J, leaving 7 bases between. Germline CDR1 is MNHNS and CDR2 is SASEGT. The DNA for the CDR3 is TGTGCCAGCAGTGTTATGCGCTCTGGAAACACCATATATTTT. Amino acid sequence: CASSVMRSGNTIYF.

The gene calls are TRBV7-9 and TRBJ2-2; 7 bases fit TRBD2. The CDR3 consists of 18 residues. CDR1 SEHNR and CDR2 FQNEAQ come from the germline V gene (reference sequence). V was clipped by 1 base and J by 0 bases; unmatched bases: 8. CDR3: CASSLVRDYPANTGELFF. In nucleotides, the CDR3 is TGTGCCAGCAGCTTAGTACGGGACTACCCAGCGAACACCGGGGAGCTGTTTTTT.

This clonotype has more than one count but fewer than ten. This chain uses TRBV5-5 with TRBJ2-7, with TRBD2 as a possible D gene (7 bases). The germline gives CDR1 SGHKS, CDR2 YYEKEE (reference sequence). The CDR3 runs 14 residues. Trimming took off 5 bases at V and 2 bases at J, with 14 bases between the two ends. CDR3 bases: TGTGCCAGCAGTAAAAAGGGGGGGGCCTACGAGCAGTACGTC. It translates to CASSKKGGAYEQYV.

The chain has TRBV7-6 and TRBJ1-5; D is ambiguous. The CDR3 extends over 13 amino acids. Trimming left V 5 bases short and J 7 bases short, with 12 bases between. Looked up from germline, CDR1 is SGHVS and CDR2 is FNYEAQ. This CDR3 is CASSPQVGQPQHF. The DNA of the CDR3 is TGTGCCAGCAGCCCCCAGGTGGGACAGCCCCAGCATTTT. Full variable domain (remainder filled in from reference TRBV7-6 and TRBJ1-5): GAGVSQSPRYKVTKRGQDVALRCDPISGHVSLYWYRQALGQGPEFLTYFNYEAQQDKSGLPNDRFSAERPEGSISTLTIQRTEQRDSAMYRCASSPQVGQPQHFGDGTRLSIL.

The V call is TRBV3-1, the J call TRBJ1-4; TRBD1 might be the D (6 bases). Trimming took 4 bases from V and 8 from J, leaving 14 bases between them. Germline lookup yields CDR1 LGHDT and CDR2 YNNKEL (reference sequence). CDR3 size: 14 residues. The CDR3 coding sequence is TGTGCCAGCAGCCTCGGGACATATAACGAAAAACTGTTTTTT. It encodes CASSLGTYNEKLFF.

This clonotype appeared a few times. At one boundary the junction diverges from the germline segment, which might be a read error. The genes are TRBV7-2 and TRBJ2-7; D is perhaps TRBD2 (5 bases). The CDR3 extends over 14 amino acids. The germline CDR1 and CDR2 sequences are SGHTA and FQGNSA. The CDR3 nucleotides are TGTGCCAGCAGCCTAGCCCACAGCTCCTACGAGCAGTACTTC. As protein: CASSLAHSSYEQYF.